This T cell receptor (beta chain) was identified in a study of blood T cell repertoires in COVID-19. Source study methods: Amplifying reference gene primers gave estimates of nucleated cell counts. Using immunoSEQ multiplex PCR, the repertoire was profiled, and TCRdb retains in-frame clones only, with some absent. V, J and clone size reflect that table, while D and trimming were determined from the DNA. The sample lists 200,000 to 300,000 clones, about 80% occurring once. The sample comprised peripheral blood. The source is a woman of 80 years or more with acute or convalescent COVID-19.

CDR3 coding DNA: TGTGCCAGCCACGCCACAGGGACCACCTACGAGCAGTACTTC. Its translation: CASHATGTTYEQYF. The rearrangement links TRBV2 to TRBJ2-7; a weak D match, TRBD1 (6 bases). Trimming shortened V by 8 bases and J by 2 bases, and 16 bases separated the two germline ends. Germline values: CDR1 SNHLY, CDR2 FYNNEI. The CDR3 is 14 residues long. Filled out from reference TRBV2 and TRBJ2-7, the complete variable domain reads EPEVTQTPSHQVTQMGQEVILRCVPISNHLYFYWYRQILGQKVEFLVSFYNNEISEKSEIFDDQFSVERPDGSNFTLKIRSTKLEDSAMYFCASHATGTTYEQYFGPGTRLTVT.